One sample yielded the 30 T cell receptor beta chains listed below, sequenced in a study of Tregs in tolerant kidney transplant recipients. The data were produced by immunoSEQ multiplex PCR, yet TCRdb's version contains in-frame clones alone and is incomplete. Among 85,000 to 90,000 clones listed, approximately 94% were seen once. The sample was CD8+ T cells from blood. Receptors were obtained from a human donor in good health.

The chain recombines TRBV6-1 with TRBJ2-6; a weak D match, TRBD1 (6 bases). The V and J ends lost 3 bases and 5 bases respectively, with 26 bases between them. The CDR3 runs to 20 residues. Looked up from germline, CDR1 is MNHNS and CDR2 is SASEGT. Written as DNA, the CDR3 is TGTGCCAGCAGTGATTTCCGGCAACAGGGTACGATTGGCTGGGCCAACGTCCTGACTTTC. It encodes CASSDFRQQGTIGWANVLTF.

This clone was picked up one time. V usage is TRBV5-6 and J usage is TRBJ2-7; D ambiguous. CDR1 is SGHDT, CDR2 YYEEEE, per germline. Trimming shortened V by 7 bases and J by 1 base, and 15 bases separated the two germline ends. The length of the CDR3 is 14 residues. CDR3 in amino acids: CASFERSRSYEQYF. In DNA, the CDR3 is TGTGCCAGCTTCGAGAGGTCCAGGTCCTACGAGCAGTACTTC.

The chain is built from TRBV2 and TRBJ2-3, with TRBD2 matching over 8 bases. Germline V CDR1 and CDR2: SNHLY, FYNNEI. The trim removed 1 base at V and 3 bases at J, leaving 6 bases unmatched. This CDR3 has 16 amino acids. The DNA of the CDR3 is TGTGCCAGCAGTGAAGGGGCGGGAGGTGGGACAGATACGCAGTATTTT. Amino acids: CASSEGAGGGTDTQYF.

The chain joins TRBV6-1 to TRBJ1-1, with a weak D call TRBD1 (6 bases). Germline V gene data show CDR1 as MNHNS and CDR2 as SASEGT. This CDR3 region has 15 residues. V was clipped by 4 bases and J by 1 base, with 13 bases between them. CDR3 bases: TGTGCCAGCAGTGCCCCCAGGGGCCCGAACACTGAAGCTTTCTTT. Residues: CASSAPRGPNTEAFF.

This chain connects TRBV9 to TRBJ2-3; D uncertain. Looked up from germline, CDR1 is SGDLS and CDR2 is YYNGEE. The ends were cut back, 3 bases at V and 5 bases at J, with 10 bases in the middle. The CDR3 contains 13 residues. As DNA, the CDR3 is TGTGCCAGCAGCGCCGGGCCGGGAGATACGCAGTATTTT. Amino acid sequence: CASSAGPGDTQYF.

This clone was seen just once. The rearrangement links TRBV27 to TRBJ1-5; D unclear. Deletions cut 3 bases from V and 3 bases from J, with 3 bases between. The CDR3 runs to 12 residues. CDR1 is MNHEY, CDR2 SMNVEV, per germline (reference sequence). DNA of the CDR3: TGTGCCAGCAGTTTTGACAATCAGCCCCAGCATTTT. Encoded protein: CASSFDNQPQHF.

This clone has only a few counts. This chain connects TRBV19 to TRBJ1-1; D remains ambiguous. Trimming left V 1 base short and J 1 base short, with 4 bases between. The CDR3 is made up of 13 amino acids. The germline CDR1 and CDR2 sequences are LNHDA and SQIVND (reference sequence). The CDR3 nucleotides read TGTGCCAGTAGTATAGTTTCGAACACTGAAGCTTTCTTT. Its protein product is CASSIVSNTEAFF. The variable domain in full, with the rest retrieved from reference TRBV19 and TRBJ1-1, is DGGITQSPKYLFRKEGQNVTLSCEQNLNHDAMYWYRQDPGQGLRLIYYSQIVNDFQKGDIAEGYSVSREKKESFPLTVTSAQKNPTAFYLCASSIVSNTEAFFGQGTRLTVV.

V is TRBV5-4 and J is TRBJ2-7; 9 positions match TRBD1. The CDR3 is 17 residues long. CDR1 and CDR2 (germline): SGHNT, YYREEE (reference sequence). With V trimmed by 3 bases and J by 2 bases, 12 bases remained unmatched. This CDR3 reads CASSSALGQGITYEQYF. CDR3 nucleotides: TGTGCCAGCAGCTCCGCTTTGGGACAGGGCATAACCTACGAGCAGTACTTC.

The chain employs TRBV7-9 and TRBJ2-1; D is uncertain. This CDR3 comprises 14 residues. Trimming shortened V by 8 bases and J by 4 bases, and 15 bases separated the two germline ends. Germline V gene sequence: CDR1 SEHNR, CDR2 FQNEAQ (reference sequence). CDR3 nucleotides: TGTGCCAGCTTTGAGCTATCGGAATACAATGAGCAGTTCTTC. Protein product: CASFELSEYNEQFF.

This chain uses TRBV9 with TRBJ1-1; possibly TRBD1 for D (5 bases). The CDR3 consists of 16 residues. Germline assignment: CDR1 SGDLS and CDR2 YYNGEE. The V end was cut by 1 base, the J end by 1 base, with 14 bases between. The CDR3 loop reads CASSVSDSPQNTEAFF. The CDR3, as DNA: TGTGCCAGCAGCGTAAGTGACAGCCCACAGAACACTGAAGCTTTCTTT. The variable domain in full, with the rest retrieved from reference TRBV9 and TRBJ1-1, is DSGVTQTPKHLITATGQRVTLRCSPRSGDLSVYWYQQSLDQGLQFLIQYYNGEERAKGNILERFSAQQFPDLHSELNLSSLELGDSALYFCASSVSDSPQNTEAFFGQGTRLTVV.

The V call is TRBV6-5, the J call TRBJ2-3; D is unresolved. V lost 3 bases and J lost 0, with 10 bases in between. CDR1 is MNHEY, CDR2 SVGAGI, per germline. CDR3 length: 15 residues. CDR3 in DNA: TGTGCCAGCAGTTATGTACCCACTAGCACAGATACGCAGTATTTT. This encodes CASSYVPTSTDTQYF.

The chain uses TRBV5-5 and TRBJ2-4, with a weak D call TRBD2 (7 bases). The CDR3 extends over 16 amino acids. Germline V CDR1 and CDR2: SGHKS, YYEKEE (reference sequence). V was pared by 3 bases and J by 4 bases, with 17 bases between. CDR3 bases: TGTGCCAGCAGCTCGTGGGGGGCTAGCGGAAAAAACATTCAGTACTTC. Residues: CASSSWGASGKNIQYF.

This chain links TRBV9 with TRBJ1-2; TRBD1 agrees at 9 bases. Germline V gene data show CDR1 as SGDLS and CDR2 as YYNGEE. The CDR3 is 16 amino acids. The V segment lost 1 base and the J segment 0 bases; nucleotides outside the gene matches: 4. The CDR3 DNA reads TGTGCCAGCAGCGTATCCCGGGACAGGGCTAACTATGGCTACACCTTC. As protein: CASSVSRDRANYGYTF.

The chain links TRBV13 to TRBJ1-2; D perhaps matches TRBD1 (6 bases). V shed 3 bases and J shed 5 bases, with 13 bases lying between them. Per germline, CDR1 PRHDT and CDR2 FYEKMQ (reference sequence). This CDR3 comprises 14 residues. CDR3 nucleotide sequence: TGTGCCAGCAGCTTGGGGGGACAATCGTATGGCTACACCTTC. Translation: CASSLGGQSYGYTF.

The chain recombines TRBV5-1 with TRBJ2-2, with D uncertain. This CDR3 region has 14 residues. V shed 0 bases and J shed 4 bases, with 7 bases lying between them. CDR1 and CDR2 from the germline V gene are SGHRS and YFSETQ. The CDR3, as DNA: TGCGCCAGCAGCTTGGGGCTGGCCACCGGGGAGCTGTTTTTT. Translated, it gives CASSLGLATGELFF.

The gene calls are TRBV19 and TRBJ2-5, with 11 bases lining up with TRBD2. V shed 3 bases and J 4 bases; nucleotides not matched to a gene: 4. This CDR3 has 15 residues. Germline assignment: CDR1 LNHDA and CDR2 SQIVND (reference sequence). The CDR3 is CASSISGGARETQYF. CDR3 coding DNA: TGTGCCAGTAGTATTAGCGGGGGGGCCCGAGAGACCCAGTACTTC.

This chain connects TRBV7-9 to TRBJ2-3; the D is unclear. The CDR3 spans 15 residues. In germline, CDR1 is SEHNR, CDR2 FQNEAQ (reference sequence). The V gene lost 5 bases and the J gene lost 6 bases, with 18 bases spanning the gap. CDR3 in DNA: TGTGCCAGCAGCCCTTACTTCCCAGATCGGGATACGCAGTATTTT. It is translated as CASSPYFPDRDTQYF.

The J gene is TRBJ1-2, the V gene TRBV5-4, with D unresolved. Germline V gene sequence: CDR1 SGHNT, CDR2 YYREEE (reference sequence). V shed 0 bases and J shed 0 bases, with 12 bases lying between them. The CDR3 covers 16 residues. CDR3 loop: CASSLGPTPTNYGYTF. The CDR3 DNA reads as TGTGCCAGCAGCTTGGGTCCGACGCCTACTAACTATGGCTACACCTTC.

The rearrangement joins TRBV27 to TRBJ1-5, with 9 positions matching TRBD1. The ends lost 9 bases at V and 4 bases at J; junction bases unmatched: 7. The germline V gene has CDR1 MNHEY and CDR2 SMNVEV (reference sequence). The CDR3 extends over 14 amino acids. The CDR3 loop reads CASSIGQGNQPQHF. DNA of the CDR3: TGTGCCAGTAGCATAGGACAGGGGAATCAGCCCCAGCATTTT.

DNA of the CDR3: TGTGCCAGCAGCTCCAGACTAGCGGGAGGGGCAGATACGCAGTATTTT. Translated, it gives CASSSRLAGGADTQYF. This chain uses TRBV7-6 with TRBJ2-3, with 14 positions matching TRBD2. The CDR3 sequence is 16 residues long. V lost 4 bases to trimming and J lost 4 bases; unmatched junction nucleotides: 4. Germline V gene sequence: CDR1 SGHVS, CDR2 FNYEAQ.

The rearrangement links TRBV6-4 to TRBJ2-3; 7 nucleotides align to TRBD2. CDR1 MRHNA and CDR2 SNTAGT come from the germline V gene. The CDR3 spans 15 residues. V lost 0 bases and J lost 1; bases outside the gene matches: 1. As DNA, the CDR3 is TGTGCCAGCAGTGACTCGAGCGGGGGCACAGATACGCAGTATTTT. It encodes CASSDSSGGTDTQYF.

The chain links TRBV5-4 to TRBJ1-1; D might be TRBD1 (5 bases). Germline V gives CDR1 SGHNT, CDR2 YYREEE (reference sequence). V was shortened by 0 bases and J by 6 bases, with 9 bases between the two germline ends. The CDR3 totals 13 residues. The CDR3 region has the DNA TGTGCCAGCAGCTTGGGACAGTCCTCTGAAGCTTTCTTT. Protein product: CASSLGQSSEAFF.

The gene calls are TRBV7-9 and TRBJ2-5; D not resolved. CDR1 and CDR2 (germline): SEHNR, FQNEAQ (reference sequence). Trimming left V 5 bases short and J 1 base short, with 17 bases between. The CDR3 runs to 16 residues. The CDR3 nucleotides read TGTGCCAGCAGCCACGTGGTCGCACCCATCCAAGAGACCCAGTACTTC. Amino acid sequence: CASSHVVAPIQETQYF.

The J gene is TRBJ2-2, the V gene TRBV15; D is perhaps TRBD2 (5 bases). The CDR3 covers 15 residues. Germline V gives CDR1 LNHNV, CDR2 YYDKDF (reference sequence). Trimming took off 3 bases at V and 5 bases at J, with 13 bases between the two ends. The CDR3 loop reads CATSSPPEGTGELFF. The CDR3 nucleotides read TGTGCCACCAGCAGCCCCCCCGAGGGTACCGGGGAGCTGTTTTTT. Drawing the rest from reference TRBV15 and TRBJ2-2, the complete variable domain is DAMVIQNPRYQVTQFGKPVTLSCSQTLNHNVMYWYQQKSSQAPKLLFHYYDKDFNNEADTPDNFQSRRPNTSFCFLDIRSPGLGDTAMYLCATSSPPEGTGELFFGEGSRLTVL.

The V gene is TRBV5-4, the J gene TRBJ2-1; 10 bases are shared with TRBD2. The CDR3 sequence is 18 residues long. The J segment lost 1 base and the V segment lost 4 bases, leaving 11 bases of the junction unmatched. Germline V gives CDR1 SGHNT, CDR2 YYREEE (reference sequence). This chain's CDR3 is CASSQDLPSGSSYNEQFF. The CDR3 DNA follows: TGTGCCAGCAGCCAAGATTTACCTAGCGGGAGTTCCTACAATGAGCAGTTCTTC.

The chain joins TRBV15 to TRBJ1-4; perhaps TRBD1 as D (5 bases). V was pared by 4 bases and J by 8 bases, with 20 bases between. Germline CDR1 reads LNHNV; CDR2 reads YYDKDF (reference sequence). There are 16 residues in the CDR3. The chain's CDR3 is CATSTQMGGGGEKLFF. In nucleotides, the CDR3 is TGTGCCACCAGCACCCAGATGGGGGGTGGAGGAGAAAAACTGTTTTTT.

The chain recombines TRBV6-6 with TRBJ2-2; possibly TRBD1 for D (6 bases). Trimming left V 0 bases short and J 1 base short, with 9 bases between. The CDR3 is 16 amino acids. The germline gives CDR1 MNHNY, CDR2 SVGAGI (reference sequence). The CDR3 DNA reads TGTGCCAGCAGTTACTCCACAGGGAAGAACACCGGGGAGCTGTTTTTT. Encoded protein: CASSYSTGKNTGELFF.

The chain uses TRBV7-9 and TRBJ2-7; D possibly corresponds to TRBD2 (5 bases). CDR3 length: 16 amino acids. CDR1 and CDR2 from the germline V gene are SEHNR and FQNEAQ (reference sequence). V was shortened by 5 bases and J by 2 bases, with 19 bases between the two germline ends. CDR3 loop: CASSRSGLSDTYEQYF. Here the CDR3 DNA reads TGTGCCAGCAGCCGGTCCGGTCTTAGCGACACCTACGAGCAGTACTTC.

This rearrangement joins TRBV13 to TRBJ2-1; tentatively, D is TRBD2 (7 bases). This CDR3 comprises 15 residues. Trimming removed 3 bases from V and 5 bases from J, with 14 bases in between. The germline gives CDR1 PRHDT, CDR2 FYEKMQ (reference sequence). CDR3 loop: CASSLAGGLHNEQFF. DNA for the CDR3: TGTGCCAGCAGCTTGGCCGGGGGGCTCCACAATGAGCAGTTCTTC. Full variable domain (rest looked up from reference TRBV13 and TRBJ2-1): AAGVIQSPRHLIKEKRETATLKCYPIPRHDTVYWYQQGPGQDPQFLISFYEKMQSDKGSIPDRFSAQQFSDYHSELNMSSLELGDSALYFCASSLAGGLHNEQFFGPGTRLTVL.

The count of this clone is one. This rearrangement joins TRBV13 to TRBJ1-2, with D hard to call. This CDR3 spans 16 amino acids. Trimming removed 0 bases at V and 8 bases at J, with 19 bases between. Germline V CDR1 and CDR2: PRHDT, FYEKMQ (reference sequence). This CDR3 is CASSLGEGRSSEGYTF. In DNA, the CDR3 is TGTGCCAGCAGCTTAGGTGAGGGCCGATCGAGTGAAGGCTACACCTTC.